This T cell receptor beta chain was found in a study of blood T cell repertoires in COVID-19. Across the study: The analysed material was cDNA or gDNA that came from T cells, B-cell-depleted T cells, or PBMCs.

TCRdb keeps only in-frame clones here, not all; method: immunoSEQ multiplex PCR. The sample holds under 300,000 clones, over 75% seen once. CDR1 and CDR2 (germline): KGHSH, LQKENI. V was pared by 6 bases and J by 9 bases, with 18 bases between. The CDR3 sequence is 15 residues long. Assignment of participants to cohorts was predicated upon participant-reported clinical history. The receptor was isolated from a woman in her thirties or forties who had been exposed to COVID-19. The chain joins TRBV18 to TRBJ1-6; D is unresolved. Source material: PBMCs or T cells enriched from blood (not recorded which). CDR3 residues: CASSPRVNRPSPLHF. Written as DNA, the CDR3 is TGTGCCAGCTCCCCCCGGGTAAATCGGCCTTCACCCCTCCACTTT.